These 24 T cell receptor beta chains share one sample of origin, sequenced in a study of blood T cell repertoires in COVID-19. The assay was immunoSEQ multiplex PCR, and TCRdb's table has in-frame clones only and misses some. The sample consists of about 200,000 clones, about 88% of them appearing once. Sequencing was done on a sample of peripheral blood. These receptors originate from a young man with active or convalescent COVID-19.

This chain uses TRBV4-3 with TRBJ1-2; D is uncertain. Trimming pared 0 bases from V and 1 base from J, leaving 9 bases between. CDR1 is LGHNA, CDR2 YSLEER, per germline. The CDR3 runs to 15 residues. CDR3 sequence reads: CASSQDGTGNYGYTF. CDR3 coding DNA: TGCGCCAGCAGCCAAGATGGAACGGGTAACTATGGCTACACCTTC.

This chain connects TRBV5-1 to TRBJ1-4; D is possibly TRBD1 (6 bases). The CDR3 is 15 amino acids. V was clipped by 0 bases and J by 3 bases, with 9 bases between them. Germline V lookup: CDR1 SGHRS, CDR2 YFSETQ. The CDR3 nucleotides are TGCGCCAGCAGCTTGGAAGCAGGGGCTAATGAAAAACTGTTTTTT. Translating gives CASSLEAGANEKLFF.

This sequence joins TRBV19 and TRBJ1-2, with 9 nucleotides matching TRBD1. Trimming at V came to 4 bases and at J to 1 base, leaving 7 bases not matched to a gene. Germline loops: CDR1 LNHDA, CDR2 SQIVND (reference sequence). The length of the CDR3 is 16 residues. This CDR3 is CASSRLTGGFNYGYTF. The CDR3 DNA sequence: TGTGCCAGTAGTAGACTCACAGGGGGCTTTAACTATGGCTACACCTTC.

J is TRBJ1-1 and V is TRBV19; 9 bases are a match to TRBD1. Germline trimming cut 5 bases from V and 3 bases from J; bases unmatched to any gene: 1. The CDR3 covers 13 residues. Germline V gives CDR1 LNHDA, CDR2 SQIVND (reference sequence). CDR3 in DNA: TGTGCCAGTAGTCGACAGGGGGACACTGAAGCTTTCTTT. This translates into CASSRQGDTEAFF.

This chain connects TRBV15 to TRBJ2-1, with D possibly being TRBD2 (5 bases). Trimming pared 2 bases from V and 12 bases from J, leaving 17 bases between. CDR3 length equals 14 residues. Germline-derived CDR1 and CDR2 are LNHNV and YYDKDF (reference sequence). The CDR3 coding sequence is TGTGCCACCAGCAGATTCCGGGAAGGTTTTTTGCAGTTCTTC. Residues: CATSRFREGFLQFF. The full variable domain, with the rest looked up from reference TRBV15 and TRBJ2-1, is DAMVIQNPRYQVTQFGKPVTLSCSQTLNHNVMYWYQQKSSQAPKLLFHYYDKDFNNEADTPDNFQSRRPNTSFCFLDIRSPGLGDTAMYLCATSRFREGFLQFFGPGTRLTVL.

CDR3 DNA: TGTGCCAGCAGCGGGACAGGGTACACCATATATTTT. It specifies CASSGTGYTIYF. The J gene is TRBJ1-3, the V gene TRBV11-2, with 9 positions matching TRBD1. After removal of 5 bases from V and 8 bases from J, the junction contained 1 base not matched to a gene. The CDR3 length is 12 residues. Germline CDR1 reads SGHAT; CDR2 reads FQNNGV.

The chain employs TRBV18 and TRBJ1-1; tentative D call: TRBD1 (5 bases). The V end lost 3 bases, the J end lost 1 base, and 15 bases lay between the germline ends. This CDR3 is 16 amino acids long. Germline-derived CDR1 and CDR2 are KGHSH and LQKENI. The CDR3 region has the DNA TGTGCCAGCTCACCTACCACAGGTCAGGGGAACACTGAAGCTTTCTTT. It encodes CASSPTTGQGNTEAFF.

The V gene is TRBV2, the J gene TRBJ1-3, with no clear D. The germline V and J ends were trimmed by 7 bases and 0 bases, with 10 bases remaining between them. The V gene's germline CDR1 is SNHLY and CDR2 FYNNEI. The CDR3 is 14 amino acids. The CDR3 coding sequence is TGTGCCAGCATCGCCGAGAGCTCTGGAAACACCATATATTTT. It codes for CASIAESSGNTIYF.

The chain uses TRBV5-5 and TRBJ2-7, with 7 bases aligning to TRBD1. CDR3 length: 15 amino acids. The trim removed 4 bases at V and 1 base at J, leaving 8 bases unmatched. Germline CDR1 and CDR2: SGHKS and YYEKEE (reference sequence). The CDR3 nucleotides are TGTGCCAGCAGCCGCGACAGGGAAGGGTCCTACGAGCAGTACTTC. It yields the protein CASSRDREGSYEQYF.

The chain couples TRBV4-2 to TRBJ2-2; TRBD1 aligns across 9 bases. V lost 4 bases and J lost 6; bases outside the gene matches: 6. The CDR3 covers 15 residues. Germline loops: CDR1 LGHNA, CDR2 YNFKEQ. CDR3 protein: CASSPLQGAAGELFF. For the CDR3, the DNA is TGTGCCAGCAGCCCCTTACAGGGGGCGGCCGGGGAGCTGTTTTTT.

The V and J genes are TRBV2 and TRBJ2-7; D may be TRBD1 (6 bases). Trimming stripped 2 bases from V and 6 bases from J, with 14 bases between. Germline V gene lookup returns CDR1 SNHLY and CDR2 FYNNEI. This CDR3 spans 14 amino acids. The CDR3 nucleotides read TGTGCCAGCAGTGAACAGGGGCGGTTCGGCGAGCAGTACTTC. It yields the protein CASSEQGRFGEQYF.

The chain recombines TRBV6-2 or TRBV6-3 with TRBJ1-1, with no clear D. This CDR3 is 14 amino acids long. Trimming removed 6 bases from V and 1 base from J, with 12 bases in between. The germline V gene has CDR1 MNHEY and CDR2 SVGEGT. The CDR3 region has the DNA TGTGCCAGCAGCCGGGCGTGGGCGAACACTGAAGCTTTCTTT. Protein product: CASSRAWANTEAFF.

V is TRBV7-5 and J is TRBJ1-5; the table's D gene call, TRBD1, was not cross checked with the DNA. TRBV7-5 is labeled a pseudogene. The CDR3 totals 18 residues. CDR3 coding DNA: TGTGCCAGAAGCTGGGCTGATAAGGGGGAATATAGCAATCAGCCCCAGCATTTT. Translated, it gives CARSWADKGEYSNQPQHF.

The chain combines TRBV10-1 with TRBJ2-5; D is perhaps TRBD2 (6 bases). Germline V gene lookup returns CDR1 WNHNN and CDR2 SYGVQD (reference sequence). V was cut by 3 bases and J by 5 bases, with 13 bases left in between. CDR3 size: 14 residues. CDR3 in DNA: TGCGCCAGCAGTGATGGCGGGGATCGTGAGACCCAGTACTTC. Protein sequence: CASSDGGDRETQYF.

The rearrangement joins TRBV18 to TRBJ1-2, with a weak D call TRBD1 (5 bases). The CDR3 sequence is 14 residues long. Germline CDR1 reads KGHSH; CDR2 reads LQKENI. Trimming took off 3 bases at V and 8 bases at J, with 16 bases between the two ends. CDR3 sequence reads: CASSPEDSQGGYTF. CDR3 in DNA: TGTGCCAGCTCACCCGAAGACAGCCAAGGGGGCTACACCTTC.

The table lists this clone with a few counts. The genes are TRBV10-3 and TRBJ1-6, with TRBD1 matching over 10 bases. This CDR3 is built from 14 residues. With 4 bases clipped from V and 11 bases from J, the junction kept 5 bases outside the gene matches. CDR1 is ENHRY, CDR2 SYGVKD, per germline. The CDR3 loop is CAISADRGLAPLHF. The CDR3 coding sequence is TGTGCCATCAGTGCGGACAGGGGGTTGGCACCCCTCCACTTT.

The gene calls are TRBV7-9 and TRBJ1-2, with unresolved D. The length of the CDR3 is 14 residues. The V gene lost 7 bases and the J gene lost 4 bases, with 16 bases spanning the gap. CDR1 SEHNR and CDR2 FQNEAQ come from the germline V gene (reference sequence). Here the CDR3 reads CASTQTELSYGYTF. The CDR3 region has the DNA TGTGCCAGCACCCAAACCGAATTGAGCTATGGCTACACCTTC.

The chain couples TRBV30 to TRBJ1-3; no definite D call. The CDR3 contains 14 residues. With 6 bases removed from V and 0 bases from J, the gap between germline ends came to 12 bases. The V gene's germline CDR1 is GTSNPN and CDR2 SVGIG (reference sequence). CDR3 DNA sequence: TGTGCCTGCATTGAGGGCGGCTCTGGAAACACCATATATTTT. It is translated as CACIEGGSGNTIYF. The entire variable domain, with the rest obtained from reference TRBV30 and TRBJ1-3, is as follows: SQTIHQWPATLVQPVGSPLSLECTVEGTSNPNLYWYRQAAGRGLQLLFYSVGIGQISSEVPQNLSASRPQDRQFILSSKKLLLSDSGFYLCACIEGGSGNTIYFGEGSWLTVV.

The rearrangement joins TRBV11-1 to TRBJ2-4, with D possibly TRBD1 on 6 matching bases. This CDR3 has 14 residues. CDR1 SGHAT and CDR2 FQDESV come from the germline V gene (reference sequence). The V and J ends lost 3 bases and 1 base respectively, with 7 bases between them. For the CDR3, the DNA is TGTGCCAGCAGCTTTGACAGGGCCAAAAACATTCAGTACTTC. Translated: CASSFDRAKNIQYF.

The rearrangement joins TRBV7-2 to TRBJ2-5; TRBD2 matches 10 bases. The CDR3 has 14 residues. V was pared by 4 bases and J by 4 bases, with 3 bases of the junction left unmatched. In germline, CDR1 is SGHTA, CDR2 FQGNSA. CDR3 in amino acids: CASSSSGGGETQYF. CDR3 coding DNA: TGTGCCAGCAGCTCTAGCGGGGGAGGAGAGACCCAGTACTTC. Variable domain in full (rest from reference TRBV7-2 and TRBJ2-5): GAGVSQSPSNKVTEKGKDVELRCDPISGHTALYWYRQSLGQGLEFLIYFQGNSAPDKSGLPSDRFSAERTGGSVSTLTIQRTQQEDSAVYLCASSSSGGGETQYFGPGTRLLVL.

The chain employs TRBV28 and TRBJ2-2; a possible D gene is TRBD2 (6 bases). The V and J ends lost 2 bases and 3 bases respectively, with 10 bases between them. Germline V CDR1 and CDR2: MDHEN, SYDVKM. The CDR3 loop spans 15 amino acids. CDR3 nucleotides: TGTGCCAGCAGTTTAGGATGGGGGGACACCGGGGAGCTGTTTTTT. Residues: CASSLGWGDTGELFF.

CDR3 residues: CASSQGTVGNTIYF. The CDR3 bases are TGTGCCAGCAGCCAAGGGACAGTGGGAAACACCATATATTTT. J is TRBJ1-3 and V is TRBV3-1 (or the pseudogene TRBV3-2); the D gene is possibly TRBD1 (6 bases). The V and J ends lost 1 base and 4 bases respectively, with 8 bases between them. From germline, CDR1 is LGHDT and CDR2 YNNKEL (reference sequence). The CDR3 has 14 residues.

The CDR3 region is CASSQDWVRGFQPQHF. In nucleotides, the CDR3 is TGTGCCAGCAGCCAAGATTGGGTACGGGGGTTTCAGCCCCAGCATTTT. The chain has TRBV4-2 and TRBJ1-5, with D possibly being TRBD1 (5 bases). Germline V CDR1 and CDR2: LGHNA, YNFKEQ. Trimming took off 0 bases at V and 6 bases at J, with 15 bases between the two ends. CDR3 length equals 16 residues.

This clone showed up just once. The rearrangement uses TRBV7-9 and TRBJ2-3; the match to TRBD2 covers 8 bases. The CDR3 has 16 residues. CDR1 and CDR2 from the germline V gene are SEHNR and FQNEAQ (reference sequence). Losses at the gene ends were 1 base for V and 2 bases for J; bases not matched to a gene: 5. For the CDR3, the DNA is TGTGCCAGCAGCTTAGGGGTAGCGGGACCCACAGATACGCAGTATTTT. Its translation: CASSLGVAGPTDTQYF.